This TCR beta chain was profiled in a study of blood T cell repertoires in COVID-19. V dropped 4 bases and J dropped 4; count of bases not matched to a gene: 4. CDR1 is MNHEY, CDR2 SMNVEV, per germline (reference sequence). The CDR3 has 15 amino acids. TCRdb keeps only in-frame clones here, not all; method: immunoSEQ multiplex PCR. The sample has about 310,000 clones, roughly 90% seen once. Sequencing used peripheral blood. The receptor's source is a woman aged 40 to 50 with COVID-19, enrolled during active disease. The chain employs TRBV27 and TRBJ2-2; 9 bases fit TRBD2. CDR3 sequence: CASSSRGRATGELFF. The CDR3 DNA sequence: TGTGCCAGCAGTTCCCGCGGGAGGGCCACCGGGGAGCTGTTTTTT.